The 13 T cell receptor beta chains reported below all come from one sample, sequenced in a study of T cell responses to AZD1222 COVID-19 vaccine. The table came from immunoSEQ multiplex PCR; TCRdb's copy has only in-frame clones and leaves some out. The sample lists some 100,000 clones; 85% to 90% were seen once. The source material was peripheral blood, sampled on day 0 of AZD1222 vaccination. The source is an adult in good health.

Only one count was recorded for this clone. The CDR3 here is CASTLTGSVYGYTF. The CDR3 DNA reads as TGTGCCAGCACTCTAACAGGGTCGGTCTATGGCTACACCTTC. This rearrangement joins TRBV2 to TRBJ1-2; perhaps TRBD1 as D (6 bases). Trimming took off 7 bases at V and 4 bases at J, with 16 bases between the two ends. From germline, CDR1 is SNHLY and CDR2 FYNNEI. The CDR3 contains 14 residues.

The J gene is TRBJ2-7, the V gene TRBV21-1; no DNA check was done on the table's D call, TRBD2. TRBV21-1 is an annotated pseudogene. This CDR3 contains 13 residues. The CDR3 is CATPSAGGNEQYF. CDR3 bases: TGTGCCACCCCATCCGCGGGGGGCAACGAGCAGTACTTC.

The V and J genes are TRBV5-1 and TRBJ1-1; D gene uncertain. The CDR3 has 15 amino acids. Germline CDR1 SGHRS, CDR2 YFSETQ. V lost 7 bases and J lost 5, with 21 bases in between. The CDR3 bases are TGCGCCAGCTCCCGGGCGAACAATATGGGGACTGAAGCTTTCTTT. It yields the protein CASSRANNMGTEAFF.

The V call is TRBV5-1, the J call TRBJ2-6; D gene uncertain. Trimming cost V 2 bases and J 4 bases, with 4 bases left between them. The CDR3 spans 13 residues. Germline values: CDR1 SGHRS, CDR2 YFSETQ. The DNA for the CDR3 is TGCGCCAGCAGCTTCCAGGGGGCCAACGTCCTGACTTTC. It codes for CASSFQGANVLTF.

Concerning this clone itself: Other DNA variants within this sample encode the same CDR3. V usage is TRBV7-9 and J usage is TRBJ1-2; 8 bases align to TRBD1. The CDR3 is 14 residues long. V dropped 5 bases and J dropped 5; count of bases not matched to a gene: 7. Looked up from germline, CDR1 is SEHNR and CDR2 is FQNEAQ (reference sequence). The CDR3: CASSPGQGRYGYTF. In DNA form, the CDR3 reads TGTGCCAGCAGCCCAGGACAGGGCCGGTATGGCTACACCTTC. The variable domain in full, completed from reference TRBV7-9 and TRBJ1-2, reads DTGVSQNPRHKITKRGQNVTFRCDPISEHNRLYWYRQTLGQGPEFLTYFQNEAQLEKSRLLSDRFSAERPKGSFSTLEIQRTEQGDSAMYLCASSPGQGRYGYTFGSGTRLTVV.

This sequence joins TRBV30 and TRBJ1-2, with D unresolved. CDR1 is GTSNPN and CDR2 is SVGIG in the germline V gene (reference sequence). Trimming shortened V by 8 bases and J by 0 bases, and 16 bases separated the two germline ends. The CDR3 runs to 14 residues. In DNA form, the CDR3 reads TGTGCCCATCATCGGCAGCGCTCTAACTATGGCTACACCTTC. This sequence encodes CAHHRQRSNYGYTF.

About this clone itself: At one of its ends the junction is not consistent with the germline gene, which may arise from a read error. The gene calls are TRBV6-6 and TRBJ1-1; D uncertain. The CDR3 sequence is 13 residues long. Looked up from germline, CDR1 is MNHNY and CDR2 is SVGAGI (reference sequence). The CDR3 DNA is TGTGCCAGCAGATACTACATGAACACTGAAGCTTTCTTT. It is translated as CASRYYMNTEAFF.

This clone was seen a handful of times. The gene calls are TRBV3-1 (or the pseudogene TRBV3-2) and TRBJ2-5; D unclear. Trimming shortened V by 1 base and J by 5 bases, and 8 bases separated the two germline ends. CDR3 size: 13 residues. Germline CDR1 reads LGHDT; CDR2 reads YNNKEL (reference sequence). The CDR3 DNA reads TGTGCCAGCAGCCAAGTAAGGTCCGAGACCCAGTACTTC. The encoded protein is CASSQVRSETQYF.

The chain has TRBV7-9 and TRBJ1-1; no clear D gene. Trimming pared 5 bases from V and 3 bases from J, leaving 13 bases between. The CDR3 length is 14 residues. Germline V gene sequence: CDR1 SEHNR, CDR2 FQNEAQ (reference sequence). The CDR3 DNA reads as TGTGCCAGCAGCCTACAGCTGGGAGACACTGAAGCTTTCTTT. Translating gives CASSLQLGDTEAFF. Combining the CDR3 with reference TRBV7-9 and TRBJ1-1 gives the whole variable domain DTGVSQNPRHKITKRGQNVTFRCDPISEHNRLYWYRQTLGQGPEFLTYFQNEAQLEKSRLLSDRFSAERPKGSFSTLEIQRTEQGDSAMYLCASSLQLGDTEAFFGQGTRLTVV.

CDR3 in DNA: TGTGCCAGCAGCCGACAGGGGGTAGAGGAGACCCAGTACTTC. Amino acids: CASSRQGVEETQYF. The chain carries TRBV7-9 and TRBJ2-5; TRBD1 agrees at 9 bases. Trimming took 5 bases from V and 5 from J; bases not matched to a gene: 6. The CDR3 spans 14 residues. Germline V gene data show CDR1 as SEHNR and CDR2 as FQNEAQ (reference sequence).

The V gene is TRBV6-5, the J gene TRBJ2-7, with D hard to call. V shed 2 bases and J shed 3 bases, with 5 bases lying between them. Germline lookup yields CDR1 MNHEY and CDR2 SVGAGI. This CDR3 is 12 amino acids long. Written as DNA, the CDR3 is TGTGCCAGCAGTTACGATGACTACGAGCAGTACTTC. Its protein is CASSYDDYEQYF.

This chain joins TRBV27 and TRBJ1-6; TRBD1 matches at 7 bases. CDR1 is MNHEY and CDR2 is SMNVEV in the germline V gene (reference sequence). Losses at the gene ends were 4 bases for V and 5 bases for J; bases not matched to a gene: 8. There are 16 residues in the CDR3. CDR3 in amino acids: CASSSQGGPNNSPLHF. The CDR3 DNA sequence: TGTGCCAGCAGTTCCCAGGGGGGCCCCAATAATTCACCCCTCCACTTT.

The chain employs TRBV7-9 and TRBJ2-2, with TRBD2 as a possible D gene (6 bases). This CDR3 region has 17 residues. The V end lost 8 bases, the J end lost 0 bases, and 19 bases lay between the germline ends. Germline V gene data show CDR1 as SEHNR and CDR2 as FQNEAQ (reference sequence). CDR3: CASFSSSAGPNTGELFF. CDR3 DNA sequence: TGTGCCAGCTTTTCGAGTTCGGCGGGGCCGAACACCGGGGAGCTGTTTTTT.